The 2 T cell receptor beta chains below all came from one sample that was sequenced in a study of shared clonotypes between healthy human individuals. Positively selected for CCR7, the CD45RO-negative cells used as naive CD8 cells excluded terminally differentiated effector memory CD45RA+ cells. Produced via immunoSEQ multiplex PCR; TCRdb's table is partial and in-frame only. The sample has some 2.1 million clones; about 95% are singletons. Sequenced input: naive CD8+ T cells sorted from blood. These receptor sequences come from a young man in good health.

This chain links TRBV30 with TRBJ2-7; D unclear. Germline V gene data show CDR1 as GTSNPN and CDR2 as SVGIG (reference sequence). The CDR3 runs to 14 residues. The V end lost 0 bases, the J end lost 5 bases, and 14 bases lay between the germline ends. CDR3 sequence reads: CAWSVGRADNEQYF. The CDR3 nucleotides read TGTGCCTGGAGTGTGGGAAGGGCGGATAACGAGCAGTACTTC.

The chain carries TRBV5-1 and TRBJ1-1; D ambiguous. The CDR3 has 15 residues. Germline V gene data show CDR1 as SGHRS and CDR2 as YFSETQ. Between the trimmed V and J ends, which lost 3 bases and 1 base, there was a span of 13 bases. The DNA for the CDR3 is TGCGCCAGCAGCTATACTAACAGCAAGAACACTGAAGCTTTCTTT. Encoded protein: CASSYTNSKNTEAFF.